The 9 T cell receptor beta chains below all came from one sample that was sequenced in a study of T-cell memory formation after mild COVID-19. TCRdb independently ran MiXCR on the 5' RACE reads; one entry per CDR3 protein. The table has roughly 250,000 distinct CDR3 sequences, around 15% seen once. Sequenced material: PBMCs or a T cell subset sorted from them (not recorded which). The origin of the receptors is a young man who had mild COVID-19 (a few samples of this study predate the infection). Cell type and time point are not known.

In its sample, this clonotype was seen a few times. The CDR3 loop reads CASTAPLSGANVLTF. DNA of the CDR3: TGTGCCAGCACCGCCCCCCTCTCTGGGGCCAACGTCCTGACTTTC. The chain combines TRBV28 with TRBJ2-6; D uncertain. Germline CDR1 reads MDHEN; CDR2 reads SYDVKM. The CDR3 length is 15 residues. Trimming pared 7 bases from V and 0 bases from J, leaving 10 bases between.

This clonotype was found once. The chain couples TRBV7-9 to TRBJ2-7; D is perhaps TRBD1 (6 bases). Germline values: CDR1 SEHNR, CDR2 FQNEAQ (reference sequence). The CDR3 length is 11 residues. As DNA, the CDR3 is TGTGCCAGCACCAACATGGGGGCTTCTGACGTC. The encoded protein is CASTNMGASDV.

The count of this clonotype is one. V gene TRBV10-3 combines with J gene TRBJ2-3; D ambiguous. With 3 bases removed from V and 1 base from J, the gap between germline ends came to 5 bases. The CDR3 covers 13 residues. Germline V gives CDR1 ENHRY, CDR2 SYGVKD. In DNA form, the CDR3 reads TGTGCCATCAGTGAAGATGGCACAGATACGCAGTATTTT. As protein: CAISEDGTDTQYF.

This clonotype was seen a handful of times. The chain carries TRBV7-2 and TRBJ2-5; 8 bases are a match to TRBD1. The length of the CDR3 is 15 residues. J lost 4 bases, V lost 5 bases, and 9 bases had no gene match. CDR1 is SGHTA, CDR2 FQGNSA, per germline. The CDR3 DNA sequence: TGTGCCAGCAGCCCTCAGGGGGCCGTGATAGAGACCCAGTACTTC. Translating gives CASSPQGAVIETQYF.

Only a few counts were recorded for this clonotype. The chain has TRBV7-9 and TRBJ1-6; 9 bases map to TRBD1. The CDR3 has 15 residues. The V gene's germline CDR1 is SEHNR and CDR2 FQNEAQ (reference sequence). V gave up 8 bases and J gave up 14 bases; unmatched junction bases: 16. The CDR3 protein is CASAPRDRAEPALHF. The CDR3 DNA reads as TGTGCCAGCGCCCCCCGGGACAGGGCTGAACCGGCCCTCCACTTT. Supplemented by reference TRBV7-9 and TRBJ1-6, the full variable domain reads DTGVSQNPRHKITKRGQNVTFRCDPISEHNRLYWYRQTLGQGPEFLTYFQNEAQLEKSRLLSDRFSAERPKGSFSTLEIQRTEQGDSAMYLCASAPRDRAEPALHFGNGTRLTVT.

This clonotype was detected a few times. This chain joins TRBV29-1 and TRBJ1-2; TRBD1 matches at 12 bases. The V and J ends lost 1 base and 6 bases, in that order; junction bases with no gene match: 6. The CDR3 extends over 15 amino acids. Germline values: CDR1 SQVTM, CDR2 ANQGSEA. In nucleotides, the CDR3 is TGCAGCGTTGAAGGGGACAGGGGGCCTAGGGATGGCTACACCTTC. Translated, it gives CSVEGDRGPRDGYTF.

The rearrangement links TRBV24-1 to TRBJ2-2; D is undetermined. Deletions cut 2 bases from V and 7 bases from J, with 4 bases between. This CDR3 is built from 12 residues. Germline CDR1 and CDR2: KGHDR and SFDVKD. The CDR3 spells CATSDSLGELFF. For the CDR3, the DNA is TGTGCCACCAGTGATTCTCTCGGGGAGCTGTTTTTT.

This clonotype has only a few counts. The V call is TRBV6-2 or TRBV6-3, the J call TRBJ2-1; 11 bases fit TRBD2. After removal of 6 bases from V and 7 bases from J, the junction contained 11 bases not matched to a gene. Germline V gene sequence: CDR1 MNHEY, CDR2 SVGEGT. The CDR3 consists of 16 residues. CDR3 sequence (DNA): TGTGCCAGCAGCCGATATATAGCGGGGGGGCCGAATGAGCAGTTCTTC. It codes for CASSRYIAGGPNEQFF.

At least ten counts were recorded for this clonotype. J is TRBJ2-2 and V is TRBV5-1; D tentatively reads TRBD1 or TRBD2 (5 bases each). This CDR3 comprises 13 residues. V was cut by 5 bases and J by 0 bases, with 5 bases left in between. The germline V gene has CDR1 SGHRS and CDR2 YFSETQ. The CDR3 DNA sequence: TGCGCCAGCAGGGGGGCGAACACCGGGGAGCTGTTTTTT. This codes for CASRGANTGELFF.